This TCR beta chain is drawn from a study of T cell changes during pregnancy in multiple sclerosis. CDR1 MGHDK and CDR2 SYGVNS come from the germline V gene. Trimming took off 6 bases at V and 11 bases at J, with 13 bases between the two ends. The CDR3 length is 11 residues. Sequenced by immunoSEQ multiplex PCR; TCRdb stores in-frame clones only, minus some. The table lists 25,000 to 40,000 clones, 75% to 95% of them singletons. The TCR was taken from a female donor in good health, enrolled as a control in a pregnancy study. The source material was CD8+ T cells from peripheral blood mononuclear cells, sampled in the second trimester of pregnancy. The J gene is TRBJ1-1, the V gene TRBV25-1; D is perhaps TRBD1 (5 bases). The CDR3 here is CASRYGGTAFF. The CDR3 coding sequence is TGTGCCAGCAGATACGGGGGGACGGCTTTCTTT.